Below, 17 T cell receptor beta chains from the same sample are listed, as sequenced in a study of blood T cell repertoires in COVID-19. Sequencing used immunoSEQ multiplex PCR; TCRdb keeps in-frame clones, though not all of them. This sample carries some 120,000 clones, over 75% of them seen once, and the ten largest clones take 1.8%. The sequenced sample consisted of peripheral blood. These receptors all stem from a human donor with active COVID-19. The donor label of this sample is uncertain.

The genes are TRBV28 and TRBJ1-4; tentatively, D is TRBD1 (5 bases). Germline V gene data show CDR1 as MDHEN and CDR2 as SYDVKM. V lost 5 bases, J lost 7 bases, and 20 bases lay in between. CDR3 length: 16 amino acids. The CDR3 DNA sequence: TGTGCCAGCAGTACGGGAGTGGAGGGGTCCGGTGAAAAACTGTTTTTT. Its translation is CASSTGVEGSGEKLFF. The full variable domain, its missing parts supplied by reference TRBV28 and TRBJ1-4, is DVKVTQSSRYLVKRTGEKVFLECVQDMDHENMFWYRQDPGLGLRLIYFSYDVKMKEKGDIPEGYSVSREKKERFSLILESASTNQTSMYLCASSTGVEGSGEKLFFGSGTQLSVL.

The chain's CDR3 is CASSLRDTNNSPLHF. The CDR3, as DNA: TGTGCCAGCAGCCTCAGGGACACTAATAATTCACCCCTCCACTTT. The chain joins TRBV9 to TRBJ1-6, with D perhaps matching TRBD1 (6 bases). Trimming left V 4 bases short and J 5 bases short, with 13 bases between. The germline V gene encodes CDR1 SGDLS and CDR2 YYNGEE. The CDR3 has 15 amino acids.

The J gene is TRBJ2-3, the V gene TRBV29-1, with 7 bases lining up with TRBD2. The CDR3 runs to 12 residues. Trimming removed 2 bases from V and 4 bases from J; junction bases left unmatched: 0. CDR1 SQVTM and CDR2 ANQGSEA come from the germline V gene. DNA of the CDR3: TGCAGCGTTGAACGGGGGGCAGATACGCAGTATTTT. Protein sequence: CSVERGADTQYF.

The rearrangement uses TRBV7-2 and TRBJ1-5, with D possibly being TRBD1 (6 bases). This CDR3 contains 16 residues. CDR1 and CDR2 from the germline V gene are SGHTA and FQGNSA. V was clipped by 5 bases and J by 6 bases, with 20 bases between them. The CDR3 DNA reads as TGTGCCAGCAGCGCCGACAGGTCCCCTGGGGGTCAGCCCCAGCATTTT. Amino acid sequence: CASSADRSPGGQPQHF. Drawing the rest from reference TRBV7-2 and TRBJ1-5, the complete variable domain is GAGVSQSPSNKVTEKGKDVELRCDPISGHTALYWYRQSLGQGLEFLIYFQGNSAPDKSGLPSDRFSAERTGGSVSTLTIQRTQQEDSAVYLCASSADRSPGGQPQHFGDGTRLSIL.

V usage is TRBV6-5 and J usage is TRBJ2-5; possibly TRBD2 for D (7 bases). Germline lookup yields CDR1 MNHEY and CDR2 SVGAGI. Trimming shortened V by 7 bases and J by 6 bases, and 15 bases separated the two germline ends. The CDR3 consists of 13 residues. Written as DNA, the CDR3 is TGTGCCAGCACAACGGGGGGCCGGCAGACCCAGTACTTC. Protein: CASTTGGRQTQYF.

This chain joins TRBV7-2 and TRBJ1-6, with a possible D match to TRBD1 (5 bases). CDR1 and CDR2 from the germline V gene are SGHTA and FQGNSA. The CDR3 totals 17 residues. Between the trimmed V and J ends, which lost 5 bases and 7 bases, there was a span of 21 bases. CDR3 in amino acids: CASSRSGAETWNSPLHF. CDR3 sequence (DNA): TGTGCCAGCAGCCGTTCTGGGGCCGAAACTTGGAATTCACCCCTCCACTTT. Full variable domain (remainder filled in from reference TRBV7-2 and TRBJ1-6): GAGVSQSPSNKVTEKGKDVELRCDPISGHTALYWYRQSLGQGLEFLIYFQGNSAPDKSGLPSDRFSAERTGGSVSTLTIQRTQQEDSAVYLCASSRSGAETWNSPLHFGNGTRLTVT.

V is TRBV6-5 and J is TRBJ2-5, with a tentative D call TRBD2 (5 bases). The CDR3 is made up of 14 amino acids. Germline V gene sequence: CDR1 MNHEY, CDR2 SVGAGI. V gave up 10 bases and J gave up 2 bases, with 17 bases separating them. The CDR3 region is CATRLEAPQETQYF. Here the CDR3 DNA reads TGTGCCACCAGGTTGGAGGCGCCACAAGAGACCCAGTACTTC.

The count of this clone is one. The CDR3 nucleotides read TGTGCCAGTAGTATGGGGACAGTCGAGCAGTTCTTC. It translates to CASSMGTVEQFF. The genes are TRBV19 and TRBJ2-1; 7 bases line up with TRBD1. Germline CDR1 is LNHDA and CDR2 is SQIVND (reference sequence). Trimming took 3 bases from V and 10 from J; bases not matched to a gene: 3. This CDR3 contains 12 residues.

V gene TRBV6-5 combines with J gene TRBJ1-5; D unclear. CDR1 is MNHEY and CDR2 is SVGAGI in the germline V gene. CDR3 length equals 14 residues. V lost 0 bases to trimming and J lost 5 bases, with 8 bases between them. Written as DNA, the CDR3 is TGTGCCAGCAGTTACTCGAACTTGGATCAGCCCCAGCATTTT. Translated: CASSYSNLDQPQHF.

The genes are TRBV9 and TRBJ1-1; 7 positions match TRBD1. The germline gives CDR1 SGDLS, CDR2 YYNGEE. The CDR3 consists of 15 residues. Trimming took 5 bases from V and 3 from J; bases not matched to a gene: 10. The CDR3 sequence: CASSSPTGADTEAFF. The DNA of the CDR3 is TGTGCCAGCAGTTCACCCACAGGGGCGGACACTGAAGCTTTCTTT.

The chain has TRBV28 and TRBJ2-1; 11 nucleotides agree with TRBD1. The CDR3 contains 17 residues. The germline V gene encodes CDR1 MDHEN and CDR2 SYDVKM. The V and J ends lost 3 bases and 8 bases, in that order; junction bases with no gene match: 12. The CDR3 sequence is CASSFSSRDRGTDEQFF. CDR3 sequence (DNA): TGTGCCAGCAGTTTCTCCTCTCGGGACAGGGGGACCGATGAGCAGTTCTTC.

This chain links TRBV19 with TRBJ1-3, with TRBD1 as a possible D gene (5 bases). Germline-derived CDR1 and CDR2 are LNHDA and SQIVND (reference sequence). With 5 bases removed from V and 6 bases from J, the gap between germline ends came to 11 bases. CDR3 size: 13 residues. The CDR3 nucleotides read TGTGCCAGTAGTGAGGGGAGGAAAAACACCATATATTTT. Protein product: CASSEGRKNTIYF.

The chain uses TRBV29-1 and TRBJ1-2, with D possibly TRBD1 on 5 matching bases. The germline V gene has CDR1 SQVTM and CDR2 ANQGSEA. The CDR3 sequence is 16 residues long. The V end was cut by 7 bases, the J end by 2 bases, with 23 bases between. This chain's CDR3 is CSGQEVSGLANYGYTF. The DNA of the CDR3 is TGCAGCGGCCAGGAAGTCTCGGGGCTAGCGAACTATGGCTACACCTTC.

The table lists this clone with a few counts. The rearrangement links TRBV11-2 to TRBJ2-7, with a possible D match to TRBD1 (6 bases). This CDR3 has 14 residues. The germline V and J ends were trimmed by 5 bases and 5 bases, with 16 bases remaining between them. The germline V gene encodes CDR1 SGHAT and CDR2 FQNNGV. DNA for the CDR3: TGTGCCAGCAGCAGGGGACAAAATAGCCACGAGCAGTACTTC. Its protein product is CASSRGQNSHEQYF. The full variable domain, completed using reference TRBV11-2 and TRBJ2-7, is EAGVAQSPRYKIIEKRQSVAFWCNPISGHATLYWYQQILGQGPKLLIQFQNNGVVDDSQLPKDRFSAERLKGVDSTLKIQPAKLEDSAVYLCASSRGQNSHEQYFGPGTRLTVT.

This clone has just one count. The chain combines TRBV5-5 with TRBJ2-1, with D unresolved. Germline CDR1 and CDR2: SGHKS and YYEKEE (reference sequence). V gave up 4 bases and J gave up 8 bases, with 10 bases separating them. This CDR3 comprises 12 residues. CDR3 in amino acids: CASSPPGDEQFF. DNA for the CDR3: TGTGCCAGCAGCCCGCCAGGCGATGAGCAGTTCTTC.

The V and J genes are TRBV7-3 and TRBJ1-5, with D uncertain. From germline, CDR1 is SGHTA and CDR2 FQGTGA. Trimming stripped 2 bases from V and 6 bases from J, with 8 bases between. CDR3 size: 13 residues. The CDR3 loop is CASSLEGGQPQHF. The CDR3 DNA sequence: TGTGCCAGCAGCTTAGAGGGAGGTCAGCCCCAGCATTTT.

This chain uses TRBV5-1 with TRBJ2-5; TRBD1 might be the D (5 bases). This CDR3 has 14 residues. The V end was cut by 2 bases, the J end by 3 bases, with 11 bases between. The V gene's germline CDR1 is SGHRS and CDR2 YFSETQ. CDR3: CASSLVQGKETQYF. DNA of the CDR3: TGCGCCAGCAGCTTAGTGCAGGGCAAAGAGACCCAGTACTTC.